The sequence of this T cell receptor (beta chain) was determined in a study of blood T cells in healthy people across ages. Combining a sample-barcoded 5' primer with a J-beta primer mix, a second PCR ran for about 6 to 11 cycles. Each cDNA molecule carried a tag from a template-switch adaptor that contained 12 random nucleotides. Via MiXCR, TCRdb re-called the 5' RACE reads, giving one row per CDR3 protein. The sample holds about 1,800,000 distinct CDR3 sequences, approximately 28% seen once. This clonotype was observed a few times. Its cognate antigen is unknown. Study results and limitations: Strong correlation linked observed beta diversity and percent naive T cells.

The CDR3 loop spans 16 amino acids. Germline CDR1 and CDR2: DFQATT and SNEGSKA (reference sequence). V lost 2 bases to trimming and J lost 4 bases, with 20 bases between them. Sequencing used blood. The V gene is TRBV20-1, the J gene TRBJ1-2, with D unclear. The receptor was isolated from a woman in her twenties or thirties in good health. In DNA form, the CDR3 reads TGCAGTGCTAGATACCCTCTAGGCCCCCTGGGCTATGGCTACACCTTC. Translation gives CSARYPLGPLGYGYTF.